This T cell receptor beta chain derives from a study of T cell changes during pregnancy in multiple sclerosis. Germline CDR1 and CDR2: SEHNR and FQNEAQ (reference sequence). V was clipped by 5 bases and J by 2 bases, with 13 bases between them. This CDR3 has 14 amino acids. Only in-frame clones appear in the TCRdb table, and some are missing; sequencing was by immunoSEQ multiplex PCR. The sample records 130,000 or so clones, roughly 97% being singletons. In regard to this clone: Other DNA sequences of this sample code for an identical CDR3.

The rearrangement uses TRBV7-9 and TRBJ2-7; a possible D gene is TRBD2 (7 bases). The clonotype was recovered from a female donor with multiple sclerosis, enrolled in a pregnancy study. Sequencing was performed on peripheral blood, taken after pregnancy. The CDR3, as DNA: TGTGCCAGCAGCCCTGGAGGGGGGGCCTACGAGCAGTACTTC. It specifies CASSPGGGAYEQYF.